The 10 T cell receptor beta chains listed next were all sequenced from one sample in a study of CD8 T cells in Susac syndrome. It was with random hexamers that roughly 0.45 to 1 ug RNA was reverse transcribed. Using its own MiXCR run on the immunoSEQ multiplex PCR reads, TCRdb lists one record per CDR3 protein. The sample holds about 150,000 distinct CDR3 sequences, approximately 95% seen once. Sequencing was performed on CD4+ T cells from PBMCs. These receptors came from a human donor with Susac syndrome.

The genes are TRBV6-2 or TRBV6-3 and TRBJ1-5; 8 bases are shared with TRBD1. With 4 bases clipped from V and 7 bases from J, the junction kept 3 bases outside the gene matches. The CDR3 has 13 amino acids. Germline V gene lookup returns CDR1 MNHEY and CDR2 SVGEGT. CDR3 in DNA: TGTGCCAGCAGTTGGACAGGGAGGCAGCCCCAGCATTTT. It codes for CASSWTGRQPQHF.

This clonotype was seen a single time. The chain uses TRBV29-1 and TRBJ1-1; possibly TRBD1 for D (5 bases). The ends were cut back, 4 bases at V and 7 bases at J, with 13 bases in the middle. CDR1 SQVTM and CDR2 ANQGSEA come from the germline V gene. CDR3 size: 12 residues. The CDR3 DNA reads as TGCAGCGTTGGGAGGGGATGGGGTGAAGCTTTCTTT. It is translated as CSVGRGWGEAFF.

The rearrangement joins TRBV20-1 to TRBJ1-5, with D perhaps matching TRBD1 (6 bases). Germline CDR1 reads DFQATT; CDR2 reads SNEGSKA (reference sequence). This CDR3 spans 15 amino acids. V was trimmed by 0 bases and J by 5 bases, leaving 14 bases between them. The CDR3, as DNA: TGCAGTGCTAGAGATCGGGCCTGGGGGCATCAGCCCCAGCATTTT. Translating gives CSARDRAWGHQPQHF.

The chain carries TRBV7-8 and TRBJ1-6; TRBD1 agrees at 8 bases. This CDR3 spans 14 amino acids. Unmatched junction bases numbered 9, after V lost 8 bases and J lost 9 bases. Germline V gene sequence: CDR1 SGHVS, CDR2 FQNEAQ. CDR3 residues: CASRNQGAGSPLHF. The CDR3 DNA reads TGTGCCAGCCGCAATCAGGGGGCTGGTTCACCCCTCCACTTT. The full variable domain, its missing parts supplied by reference TRBV7-8 and TRBJ1-6, is GAGVSQSPRYKVAKRGQDVALRCDPISGHVSLFWYQQALGQGPEFLTYFQNEAQLDKSGLPSDRFFAERPEGSVSTLKIQRTQQEDSAVYLCASRNQGAGSPLHFGNGTRLTVT.

The chain couples TRBV20-1 to TRBJ2-3, with 7 bases that match TRBD2. Per the germline V gene, CDR1 is DFQATT and CDR2 is SNEGSKA (reference sequence). J was trimmed by 2 bases and V by 6 bases; bases with no gene match: 11. This CDR3 is 15 amino acids long. CDR3: CSAFLAGSFTDTQYF. DNA for the CDR3: TGCAGTGCCTTTTTAGCGGGCTCCTTCACAGATACGCAGTATTTT.

V gene TRBV5-6 combines with J gene TRBJ2-5; D not resolved. The germline V and J ends were trimmed by 6 bases and 3 bases, with 12 bases remaining between them. The germline V gene encodes CDR1 SGHDT and CDR2 YYEEEE. The CDR3 spans 13 residues. The CDR3 DNA reads TGTGCCAGCAACCTCTACGGCGAAGAGACCCAGTACTTC. It codes for CASNLYGEETQYF.

This clonotype has a single count. The chain links TRBV7-8 to TRBJ1-5; D perhaps matches TRBD1 (6 bases). CDR3 length: 18 amino acids. The V gene's germline CDR1 is SGHVS and CDR2 FQNEAQ. V lost 2 bases and J 4 bases, leaving 21 bases between the germline ends. The CDR3 DNA follows: TGTGCCAGCAGCTTAAAAGGGTACAGGGTAGGGGGAAATCAGCCCCAGCATTTT. Amino acid sequence: CASSLKGYRVGGNQPQHF. The complete variable domain, with remaining parts taken from reference TRBV7-8 and TRBJ1-5, reads GAGVSQSPRYKVAKRGQDVALRCDPISGHVSLFWYQQALGQGPEFLTYFQNEAQLDKSGLPSDRFFAERPEGSVSTLKIQRTQQEDSAVYLCASSLKGYRVGGNQPQHFGDGTRLSIL.

The chain uses TRBV29-1 and TRBJ1-2; TRBD1 is a possible D gene (5 bases). The CDR3 contains 13 residues. Germline CDR1 SQVTM, CDR2 ANQGSEA. V was shortened by 4 bases and J by 0 bases, with 9 bases between the two germline ends. The chain's CDR3 is CSVVRGTNYGYTF. The CDR3 DNA sequence: TGCAGCGTTGTTAGGGGAACTAACTATGGCTACACCTTC. The full variable domain, its missing parts supplied by reference TRBV29-1 and TRBJ1-2, is SAVISQKPSRDICQRGTSLTIQCQVDSQVTMMFWYRQQPGQSLTLIATANQGSEATYESGFVIDKFPISRPNLTFSTLTVSNMSPEDSSIYLCSVVRGTNYGYTFGSGTRLTVV.

The chain is built from TRBV29-1 and TRBJ2-6; tentatively, D is TRBD1 or TRBD2 (5 bases each). Germline V lookup: CDR1 SQVTM, CDR2 ANQGSEA. V lost 3 bases, J lost 0 bases, and 15 bases lay in between. The CDR3 runs to 17 residues. The CDR3 reads CSVEPGLALSGANVLTF. In DNA form, the CDR3 reads TGCAGCGTTGAGCCGGGGCTGGCTCTCTCTGGGGCCAACGTCCTGACTTTC.

This clonotype was recorded once. The chain has TRBV20-1 and TRBJ1-2, with TRBD1 as a possible D gene (6 bases). The CDR3 contains 11 residues. CDR1 DFQATT and CDR2 SNEGSKA come from the germline V gene (reference sequence). The V gene lost 6 bases and the J gene lost 6 bases, with 11 bases spanning the gap. The CDR3 region is CSADRTDGYTF. The CDR3 DNA reads TGCAGTGCAGACCGGACAGATGGCTACACCTTC.